Each of the 9 T cell receptor beta chains below was sequenced from the same sample in a study of blood T cell repertoires in COVID-19. Sequencing used immunoSEQ multiplex PCR; TCRdb keeps in-frame clones, though not all of them. The repertoire holds some 150,000 clones, with approximately 80% as singletons. Sequencing was carried out using peripheral blood. The receptors originated from a man between 60 and 70 years old with active or convalescent COVID-19.

The rearrangement uses TRBV15 and TRBJ1-4; 7 bases agree with TRBD1. CDR1 is LNHNV, CDR2 YYDKDF, per germline (reference sequence). Unmatched junction bases numbered 9, after V lost 0 bases and J lost 8 bases. CDR3 length equals 16 residues. The CDR3 region is CATSRDTRTGGEKLFF. CDR3 DNA sequence: TGTGCCACCAGCAGAGATACCAGGACAGGTGGAGAAAAACTGTTTTTT. Using reference TRBV15 and TRBJ1-4 for the parts outside the CDR3, the full variable domain is DAMVIQNPRYQVTQFGKPVTLSCSQTLNHNVMYWYQQKSSQAPKLLFHYYDKDFNNEADTPDNFQSRRPNTSFCFLDIRSPGLGDTAMYLCATSRDTRTGGEKLFFGSGTQLSVL.

V gene TRBV19 combines with J gene TRBJ1-5; no clear D. Germline V lookup: CDR1 LNHDA, CDR2 SQIVND (reference sequence). The CDR3 loop spans 12 amino acids. Trimming shortened V by 6 bases and J by 9 bases, and 12 bases separated the two germline ends. CDR3: CASRQPFGPQHF. The CDR3 nucleotides read TGTGCCAGTAGACAGCCTTTTGGGCCCCAGCATTTT.

The chain recombines TRBV18 with TRBJ1-2; TRBD1 matches 7 bases. Losses at the gene ends were 8 bases for V and 2 bases for J; bases not matched to a gene: 8. Looked up from germline, CDR1 is KGHSH and CDR2 is LQKENI. The CDR3 consists of 14 residues. The CDR3, as DNA: TGTGCCAGCGCAAGGAGGGGGCAGAACTATGGCTACACCTTC. This codes for CASARRGQNYGYTF.

The V gene is TRBV9, the J gene TRBJ1-1, with 11 bases that match TRBD1. The trim removed 4 bases at V and 3 bases at J, leaving 5 bases unmatched. The germline V gene encodes CDR1 SGDLS and CDR2 YYNGEE. The CDR3 spans 15 residues. CDR3 DNA: TGTGCCAGCAGCCCCTCGGGACAGGGGGACACTGAAGCTTTCTTT. Its translation is CASSPSGQGDTEAFF.

V and J are TRBV7-8 and TRBJ1-5; 10 nucleotides align to TRBD1. The germline gives CDR1 SGHVS, CDR2 FQNEAQ. The CDR3 is 16 amino acids. Trimming cost V 4 bases and J 4 bases; bases outside gene matches: 7. Here the CDR3 DNA reads TGTGCCAGCAGCTCATCCGGGACAGGGGTTAATCAGCCCCAGCATTTT. It encodes CASSSSGTGVNQPQHF.

This chain uses TRBV6-5 with TRBJ2-7, with no clear D. Trimming removed 6 bases from V and 4 bases from J, with 10 bases in between. Germline V gives CDR1 MNHEY, CDR2 SVGAGI. The CDR3 totals 12 residues. CDR3 region: CASRGTEYEQYF. The DNA for the CDR3 is TGTGCCAGCAGGGGTACAGAATACGAGCAGTACTTC.

The sample holds one count of this clone. J is TRBJ2-4 and V is TRBV7-2, with 9 bases identical to TRBD1. Germline V gene lookup returns CDR1 SGHTA and CDR2 FQGNSA. The CDR3 contains 17 residues. J was trimmed by 0 bases and V by 2 bases; bases with no gene match: 5. This chain's CDR3 is CASSLMRQGGAKNIQYF. The CDR3 bases are TGTGCCAGCAGCTTAATGAGACAGGGGGGAGCCAAAAACATTCAGTACTTC. Looking up the rest from reference TRBV7-2 and TRBJ2-4 gives the full variable domain: GAGVSQSPSNKVTEKGKDVELRCDPISGHTALYWYRQSLGQGLEFLIYFQGNSAPDKSGLPSDRFSAERTGGSVSTLTIQRTQQEDSAVYLCASSLMRQGGAKNIQYFGAGTRLSVL.

J is TRBJ1-1 and V is TRBV5-4; TRBD1 is a possible D gene (5 bases). CDR3 length: 13 residues. Trimming removed 3 bases at V and 6 bases at J, with 12 bases between. The germline gives CDR1 SGHNT, CDR2 YYREEE (reference sequence). The CDR3 reads CASSYPDRPEAFF. DNA for the CDR3: TGTGCCAGCAGCTATCCCGACAGACCTGAAGCTTTCTTT.

J is TRBJ1-4 and V is TRBV10-3; D gene unclear. The CDR3 is 16 amino acids. Trimming left V 1 base short and J 3 bases short, with 12 bases between. CDR1 ENHRY and CDR2 SYGVKD come from the germline V gene. The CDR3: CAISEYRGNANEKLFF. For the CDR3, the DNA is TGTGCCATCAGTGAGTACCGCGGGAATGCTAATGAAAAACTGTTTTTT.